This T cell receptor (beta chain) was identified during a study of response to subunit inactivated influenza vaccine. TCRdb analysed the RT-PCR reads with MiXCR anew, one entry per CDR3 protein. The sample records more than 450,000 distinct CDR3 sequences, approximately 12% being singletons. Study-wide findings and caveats: The study's authors posited that every seasonal influenza vaccination enlists few new T cells.

As regards this clonotype: Antigen specificity is unknown.

Sequenced here: PBMCs from blood, sampled on the day of vaccination. The source is a man aged 45-65 years who received an inactivated influenza vaccine.

The CDR3 is CASSFFPGGYTEAFF. Written as DNA, the CDR3 is TGTGCCAGCAGTTTTTTTCCAGGGGGCTACACTGAAGCTTTCTTT. This chain links TRBV12-3 or TRBV12-4 with TRBJ1-1, with 8 bases identical to TRBD1. The trim removed 3 bases at V and 3 bases at J, leaving 6 bases unmatched. The CDR3 has 15 amino acids.